The text below deals with one T cell receptor beta chain. The antigen remains undetermined. The CDR3 length is 14 residues. The repertoire was sequenced with immunoSEQ multiplex PCR; TCRdb's copy has only in-frame clones and lacks some. The table includes 85,000 to 120,000 clones, less than 85% detected once. This specimen belongs to a study of Ad26.COV2.S vaccination and SARS-CoV-2 variants. Overall study results and limits: Those who received the vaccine showed greater spike-specific TCR breadth than those given placebo. Similar non-spike TCR breadth was observed in recipients of vaccine and of placebo. Reportedly, after vaccination the spike-specific CD8+ and CD4+ T cell responses displayed substantial breadth. Analytic work on TCR breadth and depth might have understated the full extent of total T cell responses.

J is TRBJ1-2 and V is TRBV21-1. TRBV21-1 is recorded as a pseudogene. This material consisted of peripheral blood, taken after recovery from COVID-19. This TCR came from a human donor who had recovered from COVID-19. The CDR3 DNA sequence: TGTGCCAGCAACTACGTTTTCTCGGGGACTGGCTACACCTTC. Its translation is CASNYVFSGTGYTF.